A single sample is the source of the 8 T cell receptor beta chains below, sequenced in a study of cytomegalovirus exposure and HLA in healthy donors. With 60 Vbeta and 13 Jbeta primers, the PCR was carried out. Clones were read by immunoSEQ multiplex PCR, and TCRdb kept only the in-frame ones, dropping some. The data show tens of thousands of clones, under 85% seen once. The sample was PBMCs. These receptors were obtained from a woman in her twenties or thirties in good health and CMV-seronegative.

The chain recombines TRBV6-6 with TRBJ1-1; D remains unclear. Germline values: CDR1 MNHNY, CDR2 SVGAGI (reference sequence). The V end lost 2 bases, the J end lost 10 bases, and 11 bases lay between the germline ends. The CDR3 covers 12 residues. The DNA for the CDR3 is TGTGCCAGCAGTTACGAGGGAGGGCGAGCTTTCTTT. It yields the protein CASSYEGGRAFF.

This chain connects TRBV5-1 to TRBJ1-2; 8 nucleotides match TRBD1. The CDR3 consists of 15 residues. Per the germline V gene, CDR1 is SGHRS and CDR2 is YFSETQ. V was pared by 2 bases and J by 1 base, with 4 bases of the junction left unmatched. CDR3 loop: CASSFGQGGNYGYTF. In DNA, the CDR3 is TGCGCCAGCAGCTTCGGACAGGGTGGTAACTATGGCTACACCTTC.

This clone was counted a single time. This chain joins TRBV11-2 and TRBJ2-7, with 8 bases fitting TRBD1. V shed 3 bases, J shed 1 base, and the junction held 2 bases outside the gene matches. There are 14 residues in the CDR3. The germline CDR1 and CDR2 sequences are SGHAT and FQNNGV. The CDR3 DNA reads TGTGCCAGCAGCTTCGGGACAGGTTCCTACGAGCAGTACGTC. Translating it yields CASSFGTGSYEQYV.

The chain combines TRBV27 with TRBJ2-3, with 10 positions matching TRBD1. The junction had 14 bases not matched to a gene; V was cut back by 5 bases and J by 3 bases. There are 18 residues in the CDR3. Germline V gene data show CDR1 as MNHEY and CDR2 as SMNVEV (reference sequence). The CDR3 nucleotides are TGTGCCAGCAGTCCCCCGGGGTCGGACAGGGGGTTTACAGATACGCAGTATTTT. Residues: CASSPPGSDRGFTDTQYF.

V is TRBV18 and J is TRBJ2-1, with 11 bases matching TRBD2. V was clipped by 0 bases and J by 10 bases; unmatched bases: 8. Germline CDR1 reads KGHSH; CDR2 reads LQKENI. This CDR3 is 16 amino acids long. CDR3 protein: CASSPPSLAGGGEQFF. Written as DNA, the CDR3 is TGTGCCAGCTCACCACCGTCCCTAGCGGGAGGAGGGGAGCAGTTCTTC. The complete variable domain, with remaining parts taken from reference TRBV18 and TRBJ2-1, reads NAGVMQNPRHLVRRRGQEARLRCSPMKGHSHVYWYRQLPEEGLKFMVYLQKENIIDESGMPKERFSAEFPKEGPSILRIQQVVRGDSAAYFCASSPPSLAGGGEQFFGPGTRLTVL.

The chain links TRBV6-1 to TRBJ1-2, with D perhaps TRBD1 (6 bases). The germline gives CDR1 MNHNS, CDR2 SASEGT. The V and J ends lost 5 bases and 4 bases respectively, with 11 bases between them. The CDR3 consists of 13 residues. CDR3 loop: CASSTGSGYGYTF. The CDR3 DNA is TGTGCCAGCAGTACAGGGAGCGGCTATGGCTACACCTTC.

The chain carries TRBV19 and TRBJ2-1; 11 nucleotides line up with TRBD2. This CDR3 comprises 15 residues. Trimming took 4 bases from V and 3 from J; bases not matched to a gene: 2. Germline lookup yields CDR1 LNHDA and CDR2 SQIVND (reference sequence). In nucleotides, the CDR3 is TGTGCCAGTAGTAGAGGACTAGCGGGCTACAATGAGCAGTTCTTC. Translated, it gives CASSRGLAGYNEQFF.

V gene TRBV4-1 combines with J gene TRBJ1-1; 8 bases align to TRBD1. From germline, CDR1 is MGHRA and CDR2 YSYEKL. V shed 1 base, J shed 5 bases, and the junction held 6 bases outside the gene matches. The CDR3 consists of 15 residues. The CDR3 DNA reads as TGCGCCAGCAGCCAAGGCCCTCAGGGGGCGACTGAAGCTTTCTTT. It codes for CASSQGPQGATEAFF.